This is a list of T cell receptor beta chains from one sample in a study of T cell changes during pregnancy in multiple sclerosis. Some clones are missing from TCRdb's copy, which holds only in-frame ones; the method was immunoSEQ multiplex PCR. Found here are fewer than 45,000 clones, about nine tenths of them singletons; the top ten hold about 9%. This sample comprised CD8+ T cells from peripheral blood mononuclear cells, obtained in the first trimester of pregnancy. These receptors were collected from a female donor with multiple sclerosis, enrolled in a pregnancy study. The CDR3 runs from the conserved cysteine through the conserved F or W. Each record gives: V gene, J gene, clone size, D gene, CDR3 length, CDR3 DNA, CDR3 protein. The D gene is left open where the match is weak. Rows may omit the clone size; those that give it use once, few, many or a size class.

V gene: TRBV10-3
J gene: TRBJ1-2
clone size: NA
D gene: NA
CDR3 length: 12
CDR3 DNA: TGTGCCATCCACTCGGCCGGGTATGGCTACACCTTC
CDR3 protein: CAIHSAGYGYTF

V gene: TRBV4-2
J gene: TRBJ1-1
clone size: once
D gene: NA
CDR3 length: 13
CDR3 DNA: TGTGCCAGCAGACGAACAGGGAACACTGAAGCTTTCTTT
CDR3 protein: CASRRTGNTEAFF

V gene: TRBV2
J gene: TRBJ2-1
clone size: NA
D gene: NA
CDR3 length: 16
CDR3 DNA: TGTGCCAGCAGTAAGAGGACGGACAGCTCCTACAATGAGCAGTTCTTC
CDR3 protein: CASSKRTDSSYNEQFF

V gene: TRBV19
J gene: TRBJ2-7
clone size: NA
D gene: NA
CDR3 length: 16
CDR3 DNA: TGTGCCAGTAGGTTACAGGGACCTGGGCCTTTGTACGAGCAGTACTTC
CDR3 protein: CASRLQGPGPLYEQYF

V gene: TRBV19
J gene: TRBJ2-1
clone size: NA
D gene: TRBD2
CDR3 length: 16
CDR3 DNA: TGTGCCAGTAGTATCAGCGGGGAGAGCTCCTACAATGAGCAGTTCTTC
CDR3 protein: CASSISGESSYNEQFF

V gene: TRBV4-3
J gene: TRBJ2-6
clone size: NA
D gene: NA
CDR3 length: 18
CDR3 DNA: TGCGCCAGCAGCCAAGTGTGGGGCGGCCCCCCTGGGGCCAACGTCCTGACTTTC
CDR3 protein: CASSQVWGGPPGANVLTF

V gene: TRBV19
J gene: TRBJ2-7
clone size: NA
D gene: NA
CDR3 length: 14
CDR3 DNA: TGTGCCAGTAGTATTGCAGCCGGGTCCTACGAGCAGTACTTC
CDR3 protein: CASSIAAGSYEQYF

V gene: TRBV6-5
J gene: TRBJ1-1
clone size: NA
D gene: NA
CDR3 length: 15
CDR3 DNA: TGTGCCAGCAAACGGGCGGGGGGCGGAGGGACTGAAGCTTTCTTT
CDR3 protein: CASKRAGGGGTEAFF

V gene: TRBV27
J gene: TRBJ1-5
clone size: few
D gene: TRBD1
CDR3 length: 13
CDR3 DNA: TGTGCCAGCAGTCAGGGGGTCGGGCAGCCCCAGCATTTT
CDR3 protein: CASSQGVGQPQHF

V gene: TRBV29-1
J gene: TRBJ1-3
clone size: NA
D gene: NA
CDR3 length: 11
CDR3 DNA: TGCAGCGACAGGGCTCGAAACACCATATATTTT
CDR3 protein: CSDRARNTIYF

V gene: TRBV7-3
J gene: TRBJ1-2
clone size: NA
D gene: NA
CDR3 length: 15
CDR3 DNA: TGTGCCAGCAGCGACCAAAAACAGGGTTTAGATGGCTACACCTTC
CDR3 protein: CASSDQKQGLDGYTF

V gene: TRBV5-6
J gene: TRBJ2-1
clone size: NA
D gene: TRBD2
CDR3 length: 14
CDR3 DNA: TGTGCCAGCAGCTCCGACTGGGAGGGCAATGAGCAGTTCTTC
CDR3 protein: CASSSDWEGNEQFF

V gene: TRBV5-6
J gene: TRBJ2-7
clone size: NA
D gene: NA
CDR3 length: 16
CDR3 DNA: TGTGCCAGCAGCTTAGGTGGGCAGGGGCTTTACTACGAGCAGTACTTC
CDR3 protein: CASSLGGQGLYYEQYF

V gene: TRBV7-2
J gene: TRBJ2-7
clone size: NA
D gene: NA
CDR3 length: 11
CDR3 DNA: TGTGCCAGCAGCCCAGCCTACGAGCAGTACTTC
CDR3 protein: CASSPAYEQYF

V gene: TRBV7-9
J gene: TRBJ1-1
clone size: NA
D gene: NA
CDR3 length: 13
CDR3 DNA: TGTGCCAGCCAACCGGGGGGAAGCACTGAAGCTTTCTTT
CDR3 protein: CASQPGGSTEAFF

V gene: TRBV21-1
J gene: TRBJ2-7
clone size: NA
D gene: NA
CDR3 length: 20
CDR3 DNA: TGTGCCAGCAGCCTAGGGACAGGGATTGCTTTTGGGGGCCCCCCTTCCGAGCAGTACTTC
CDR3 protein: CASSLGTGIAFGGPPSEQYF

V gene: TRBV9
J gene: TRBJ2-3
clone size: once
D gene: NA
CDR3 length: 15
CDR3 DNA: TGTGCCAGCAGCGTAGGAGTCAGGGTGACAGATACGCAGTATTTT
CDR3 protein: CASSVGVRVTDTQYF

V gene: TRBV13
J gene: TRBJ1-4
clone size: NA
D gene: NA
CDR3 length: 14
CDR3 DNA: TGTGCCAGCAGCGCCCAGGGGATTCGGGAAAAACTGTTTTTT
CDR3 protein: CASSAQGIREKLFF

V gene: TRBV25-1
J gene: TRBJ2-1
clone size: NA
D gene: TRBD1
CDR3 length: 13
CDR3 DNA: TGTGCCAGCAATACAGGGGGCTGGCATGAGCAGTTCTTC
CDR3 protein: CASNTGGWHEQFF

V gene: TRBV18
J gene: TRBJ1-2
clone size: NA
D gene: NA
CDR3 length: 13
CDR3 DNA: TGTGCCAGCTCACAGGGGTCAGGCTATGGCTACACCTTC
CDR3 protein: CASSQGSGYGYTF

V gene: TRBV4-2
J gene: TRBJ1-2
clone size: NA
D gene: TRBD1
CDR3 length: 17
CDR3 DNA: TGTGCCAGCAGCCAAGAACGGGCCAGGGGGCCGAACTATGGCTACACCTTC
CDR3 protein: CASSQERARGPNYGYTF

V gene: TRBV7-3
J gene: TRBJ1-2
clone size: NA
D gene: NA
CDR3 length: 15
CDR3 DNA: TGTGCCAGCAGCTTATCTCTTGGGGGGAGTTATGGCTACACCTTC
CDR3 protein: CASSLSLGGSYGYTF

V gene: TRBV6-4
J gene: TRBJ2-1
clone size: NA
D gene: TRBD2
CDR3 length: 13
CDR3 DNA: TGTGCCAGCAGTCCTAGCGGGGTCATTGAGCAGTTCTTC
CDR3 protein: CASSPSGVIEQFF

V gene: TRBV7-9
J gene: TRBJ2-7
clone size: NA
D gene: NA
CDR3 length: 12
CDR3 DNA: TGTGCCAGCAGCTTAGCCCAATACGAGCAGTACTTC
CDR3 protein: CASSLAQYEQYF

V gene: TRBV19
J gene: TRBJ2-1
clone size: NA
D gene: TRBD2
CDR3 length: 14
CDR3 DNA: TGTGCCAGTACGGAGCGGGGGGCCTACAATGAGCAGTTCTTC
CDR3 protein: CASTERGAYNEQFF

V gene: TRBV10-1
J gene: TRBJ2-2
clone size: NA
D gene: NA
CDR3 length: 15
CDR3 DNA: TGCGCCAGCAGTGAGCGAAGCGGACCGGTCGGGGAGCTGTTTTTT
CDR3 protein: CASSERSGPVGELFF

V gene: TRBV5-5
J gene: TRBJ1-5
clone size: NA
D gene: NA
CDR3 length: 14
CDR3 DNA: TGTGCCAGCAGCTTAGGGGCAGAATATCAGCCCCAGCATTTT
CDR3 protein: CASSLGAEYQPQHF

V gene: TRBV5-5
J gene: TRBJ2-2
clone size: NA
D gene: NA
CDR3 length: 14
CDR3 DNA: TGTGCCAGCAGACTGTTCGGTTTTACCGGGGAGCTGTTTTTT
CDR3 protein: CASRLFGFTGELFF

V gene: TRBV19
J gene: TRBJ2-2
clone size: NA
D gene: TRBD2
CDR3 length: 17
CDR3 DNA: TGTGCCAGTAGTATCGGTTGGGCGGGAGGGCTCTCCGGGGAGCTGTTTTTT
CDR3 protein: CASSIGWAGGLSGELFF

V gene: TRBV6-1
J gene: TRBJ2-2
clone size: once
D gene: TRBD1
CDR3 length: 14
CDR3 DNA: TGTGCCAGCAGGAGACAGGGGGACACCGGGGAGCTGTTTTTT
CDR3 protein: CASRRQGDTGELFF

V gene: TRBV28
J gene: TRBJ2-2
clone size: NA
D gene: TRBD1
CDR3 length: 17
CDR3 DNA: TGTGCCAGCAGTGTGCACCGGGACAGCTTGAACACCGGGGAGCTGTTTTTT
CDR3 protein: CASSVHRDSLNTGELFF

V gene: TRBV7-9
J gene: TRBJ1-4
clone size: NA
D gene: NA
CDR3 length: 15
CDR3 DNA: TGTGCCAGCAGCGGCCGGGGGGCGCCTAATGAAAAACTGTTTTTT
CDR3 protein: CASSGRGAPNEKLFF

V gene: TRBV9
J gene: TRBJ1-1
clone size: once
D gene: NA
CDR3 length: 13
CDR3 DNA: TGTGCCAGCAGCGCCGATACAGGAACTGAAGCTTTCTTT
CDR3 protein: CASSADTGTEAFF

V gene: TRBV19
J gene: TRBJ1-2
clone size: NA
D gene: TRBD1
CDR3 length: 17
CDR3 DNA: TGTGCCAGTACTAACCGCCGACAGGGGGTTCTTAACTATGGCTACACCTTC
CDR3 protein: CASTNRRQGVLNYGYTF

V gene: TRBV6-1
J gene: TRBJ1-1
clone size: NA
D gene: NA
CDR3 length: 19
CDR3 DNA: TGTGCCAGCACTGAGCCTCTATATATCCGAGGTGCGTCGAACACTGAAGCTTTCTTT
CDR3 protein: CASTEPLYIRGASNTEAFF

V gene: TRBV19
J gene: TRBJ2-3
clone size: once
D gene: NA
CDR3 length: 16
CDR3 DNA: TGTGCCAGTAGTATCTCCATTGATACTAGCACAGATACGCAGTATTTT
CDR3 protein: CASSISIDTSTDTQYF

V gene: TRBV29-1
J gene: TRBJ2-3
clone size: NA
D gene: NA
CDR3 length: 14
CDR3 DNA: TGCAGCGTGGGAGGACAGGTTCGCACAGATACGCAGTATTTT
CDR3 protein: CSVGGQVRTDTQYF

V gene: TRBV7-9
J gene: TRBJ1-1
clone size: few
D gene: NA
CDR3 length: 11
CDR3 DNA: TGTGCCAGCAGCTTCGGGACTGAAGCTTTCTTT
CDR3 protein: CASSFGTEAFF

V gene: TRBV9
J gene: TRBJ1-5
clone size: NA
D gene: TRBD1
CDR3 length: 15
CDR3 DNA: TGTGCCAGCAGCGTAGATGGGACAGACAATCAGCCCCAGCATTTT
CDR3 protein: CASSVDGTDNQPQHF

V gene: TRBV6-1
J gene: TRBJ1-2
clone size: NA
D gene: TRBD1
CDR3 length: 13
CDR3 DNA: TGTGCCAGCATCACAGGGGGTGACTATGGCTACACCTTC
CDR3 protein: CASITGGDYGYTF

V gene: TRBV21-1
J gene: TRBJ2-7
clone size: NA
D gene: NA
CDR3 length: 17
CDR3 DNA: TGTGCCAGCAGCAAAGAATCGGAGGGACAGGACTCCTACGAGCAGTACTTC
CDR3 protein: CASSKESEGQDSYEQYF

V gene: TRBV6-5
J gene: TRBJ1-1
clone size: NA
D gene: TRBD1
CDR3 length: 13
CDR3 DNA: TGTGCCAGCATCGACAGGGCGAACACTGAAGCTTTCTTT
CDR3 protein: CASIDRANTEAFF

V gene: TRBV7-9
J gene: TRBJ1-1
clone size: NA
D gene: NA
CDR3 length: 14
CDR3 DNA: TGTGCCAGCAGCCTTTCCGTTACCTTGGAGGGAGCTTTCTTT
CDR3 protein: CASSLSVTLEGAFF

V gene: TRBV5-1
J gene: TRBJ1-5
clone size: NA
D gene: NA
CDR3 length: 15
CDR3 DNA: TGCGCCAGCAGCTTGAGGGGGGGGAACAATCAGCCCCAGCATTTT
CDR3 protein: CASSLRGGNNQPQHF

V gene: TRBV7-6
J gene: TRBJ2-3
clone size: NA
D gene: TRBD2
CDR3 length: 15
CDR3 DNA: TGTGCCAGCAGCCCAGCGGGGGGAAGCACAGATACGCAGTATTTT
CDR3 protein: CASSPAGGSTDTQYF

V gene: TRBV4-1
J gene: TRBJ1-5
clone size: once
D gene: TRBD1
CDR3 length: 15
CDR3 DNA: TGCGCCAGCAGCCAAGATTTGACAGGGAATCAGCCCCAGCATTTT
CDR3 protein: CASSQDLTGNQPQHF

V gene: TRBV5-4
J gene: TRBJ2-7
clone size: NA
D gene: NA
CDR3 length: 14
CDR3 DNA: TGTGCCAGCAGCTTAGAGTATTCTCCCTACGAGCAGTACTTC
CDR3 protein: CASSLEYSPYEQYF

V gene: TRBV9
J gene: TRBJ2-1
clone size: NA
D gene: TRBD2
CDR3 length: 18
CDR3 DNA: TGTGCCAGCAGCGCACTAGGACTAGCGGCCGACTCCTACAATGAGCAGTTCTTC
CDR3 protein: CASSALGLAADSYNEQFF

V gene: TRBV19
J gene: TRBJ2-7
clone size: NA
D gene: TRBD1
CDR3 length: 14
CDR3 DNA: TGTGCCAGTAGTATAGAAGGGACAGCGCCCGAGCAGTACTTC
CDR3 protein: CASSIEGTAPEQYF

V gene: TRBV11-1
J gene: TRBJ2-7
clone size: NA
D gene: TRBD1
CDR3 length: 15
CDR3 DNA: TGTGCCAGCAGCTTAGACCCGGGACAGACCTACGAGCAGTACTTC
CDR3 protein: CASSLDPGQTYEQYF

V gene: TRBV4-1
J gene: TRBJ2-7
clone size: NA
D gene: NA
CDR3 length: 12
CDR3 DNA: TGCGCCAGCAGCCAAGAATCCGGGGAGCAGTACTTC
CDR3 protein: CASSQESGEQYF

V gene: TRBV9
J gene: TRBJ2-5
clone size: NA
D gene: NA
CDR3 length: 13
CDR3 DNA: TGTGCCAGCAGCTCCCGACTACTAGAGACCCAGTACTTC
CDR3 protein: CASSSRLLETQYF

V gene: TRBV14
J gene: TRBJ2-2
clone size: NA
D gene: NA
CDR3 length: 15
CDR3 DNA: TGTGCCAGCAGCGAATCTCAGGGGAGCACCGGGGAGCTGTTTTTT
CDR3 protein: CASSESQGSTGELFF